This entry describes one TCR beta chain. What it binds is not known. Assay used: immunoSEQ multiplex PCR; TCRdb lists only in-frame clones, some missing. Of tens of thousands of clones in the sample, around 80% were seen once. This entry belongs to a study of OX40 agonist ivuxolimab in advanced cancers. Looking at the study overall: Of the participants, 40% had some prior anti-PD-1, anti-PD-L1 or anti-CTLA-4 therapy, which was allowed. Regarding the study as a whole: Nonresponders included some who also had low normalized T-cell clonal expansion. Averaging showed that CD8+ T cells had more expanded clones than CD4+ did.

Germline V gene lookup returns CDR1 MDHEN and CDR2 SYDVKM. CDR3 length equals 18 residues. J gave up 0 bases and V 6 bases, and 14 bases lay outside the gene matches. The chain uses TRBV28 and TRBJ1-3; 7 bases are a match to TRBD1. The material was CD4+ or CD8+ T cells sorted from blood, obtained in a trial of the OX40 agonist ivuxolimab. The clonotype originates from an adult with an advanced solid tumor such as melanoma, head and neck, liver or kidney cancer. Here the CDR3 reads CASSPSGTESLSGNTIYF. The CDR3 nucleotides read TGTGCCAGCAGCCCCTCGGGGACAGAGAGTCTCTCTGGAAACACCATATATTTT. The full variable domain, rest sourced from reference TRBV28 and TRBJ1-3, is DVKVTQSSRYLVKRTGEKVFLECVQDMDHENMFWYRQDPGLGLRLIYFSYDVKMKEKGDIPEGYSVSREKKERFSLILESASTNQTSMYLCASSPSGTESLSGNTIYFGEGSWLTVV.